Shown below are 9 T cell receptor beta chains from a single sample sequenced in a study of T cells in Graves' hyperthyroidism and ophthalmopathy. RNA transcripts were the template for amplifying TCR beta CDR3 regions. The HTBI primer set was used in a first-round RT-PCR of the TCR CDR3. TCRdb fed the multiplex PCR reads into MiXCR, producing one record per CDR3 protein. The table records some 620,000 distinct CDR3 sequences, about 17% of them present only once. Sequencing was carried out using blood. All receptors derive from a woman aged 30 to 39 with Graves' hyperthyroidism.

The chain combines TRBV6-1 with TRBJ2-7; 7 positions match TRBD1. This CDR3 comprises 15 residues. CDR1 MNHNS and CDR2 SASEGT come from the germline V gene. The V segment lost 0 bases and the J segment 0 bases; nucleotides outside the gene matches: 2. CDR3 DNA: TGTGCCAGCAGTGAAGCCTCAGGGGGCTCCTACGAGCAGTACTTC. This translates into CASSEASGGSYEQYF.

This clonotype was counted at least ten times. The chain couples TRBV28 to TRBJ2-7; 12 bases align to TRBD2. CDR1 is MDHEN and CDR2 is SYDVKM in the germline V gene. The ends lost 6 bases at V and 3 bases at J; junction bases unmatched: 6. The CDR3 contains 15 residues. CDR3 protein: CASSRPGLAGYEQYF. DNA for the CDR3: TGTGCCAGCAGCCGCCCGGGACTAGCGGGCTACGAGCAGTACTTC.

As regards this clonotype: A much larger clonotype is one base distant, so this may be a read error. The V and J genes are TRBV5-1 and TRBJ2-3, with 12 bases lining up with TRBD2. The CDR3 extends over 15 amino acids. Germline V gives CDR1 SGHRS, CDR2 YFSETQ. The CDR3, as DNA: TGCGCCAGCGGCTTTACTAGCGGGAGGACAGATACGCAGTATTTT. Translation: CASGFTSGRTDTQYF.

The rearrangement links TRBV28 to TRBJ1-6, with 7 bases identical to TRBD1. The J segment lost 5 bases and the V segment lost 1 base, leaving 8 bases of the junction unmatched. The CDR3 runs to 17 residues. CDR1 is MDHEN and CDR2 is SYDVKM in the germline V gene. The CDR3, as DNA: TGTGCCAGCAGTTTATCCGACCCGGGACAGAATAATTCACCCCTCCACTTT. The encoded protein is CASSLSDPGQNNSPLHF.

This chain joins TRBV19 and TRBJ2-4, with 10 bases that match TRBD2. J was trimmed by 13 bases and V by 6 bases; bases with no gene match: 24. The CDR3 loop spans 18 amino acids. CDR1 is LNHDA and CDR2 is SQIVND in the germline V gene (reference sequence). CDR3 sequence reads: CASSVLAGVSGGYNEQYF. CDR3 DNA sequence: TGTGCCAGTAGCGTCCTAGCGGGAGTTTCCGGGGGTTACAATGAGCAGTACTTC.

This clonotype was seen at least ten times. The chain uses TRBV28 and TRBJ2-7; D unclear. V lost 2 bases, J lost 5 bases, and 10 bases lay in between. The germline V gene has CDR1 MDHEN and CDR2 SYDVKM. The CDR3 is 13 residues long. This chain's CDR3 is CASSLRTPHEQYF. In nucleotides, the CDR3 is TGTGCCAGCAGTTTAAGGACCCCCCACGAGCAGTACTTC.

The chain has TRBV20-1 and TRBJ2-7; 8 bases align to TRBD2. Losses at the gene ends were 5 bases for V and 3 bases for J; bases not matched to a gene: 12. The CDR3 consists of 15 residues. Germline-derived CDR1 and CDR2 are DFQATT and SNEGSKA (reference sequence). This CDR3 is CSAGPTGLAGYEQYF. DNA of the CDR3: TGCAGTGCTGGACCAACCGGACTAGCCGGCTACGAGCAGTACTTC.

A remark on this clonotype: Just one base apart from a much larger clone, this may be a read error. CDR3 protein: CASSYLGQRANTDTQYF. CDR3 DNA sequence: TGTGCCAGCAGTTACCTGGGACAGAGGGCGAACACAGATACGCAGTATTTT. The chain couples TRBV6-2 or TRBV6-3 to TRBJ2-3, with 7 bases fitting TRBD1. CDR3 length: 17 residues. The V gene end was trimmed by 2 bases and the J gene end by 2 bases; junction bases not matched to a gene: 10. In germline, CDR1 is MNHEY, CDR2 SVGEGT.

This clonotype was recorded at least ten times. The V call is TRBV30, the J call TRBJ1-1; D ambiguous. The CDR3 runs 11 residues. Germline V gene sequence: CDR1 GTSNPN, CDR2 SVGIG (reference sequence). V gave up 5 bases and J gave up 2 bases, with 6 bases separating them. The CDR3 loop is CAWRRNTEAFF. CDR3 sequence (DNA): TGTGCCTGGCGGAGAAACACTGAAGCTTTCTTT.